This T cell receptor (beta chain) comes out of a study of shared clonotypes between healthy human individuals. Broader study findings: Naive CD4 clonotypes overlapped across several donors at roughly 5%. Clonotypes shared by all four donors outscored non-shared clonotypes in generation probability.

Per germline, CDR1 MNHEY and CDR2 SVGAGI. Trimming left V 5 bases short and J 7 bases short, with 11 bases between. This CDR3 has 12 residues. To note about this clone: Its antigen is not known.

Each subset's genomic DNA was shared equally among a number of immunoSEQ plates. Sequencing used immunoSEQ multiplex PCR; TCRdb keeps in-frame clones, though not all of them. The data show hundreds of thousands of clones, more than 70% seen once. The receptor comes from a woman aged 30 to 39 in good health. V is TRBV6-5 and J is TRBJ1-1; D might be TRBD1 (5 bases). Material for sequencing was memory CD4+ T cells sorted from blood. Subset of the sample: CD45RA-negative fraction. The chain's CDR3 is CASSHGQYEAFF. The CDR3 DNA sequence: TGTGCCAGCAGTCACGGACAATATGAAGCTTTCTTT.